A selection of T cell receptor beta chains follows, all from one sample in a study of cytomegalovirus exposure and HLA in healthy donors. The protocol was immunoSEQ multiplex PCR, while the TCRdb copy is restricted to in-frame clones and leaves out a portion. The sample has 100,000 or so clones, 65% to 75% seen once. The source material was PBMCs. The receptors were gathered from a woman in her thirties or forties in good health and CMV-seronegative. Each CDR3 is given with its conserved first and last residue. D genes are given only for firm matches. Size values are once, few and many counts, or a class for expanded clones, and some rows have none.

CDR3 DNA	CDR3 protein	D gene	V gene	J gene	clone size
TGTGCCAGCAGTTACGGAGCGGGGGGGCCCCGTGAGCAGTTCTTC	CASSYGAGGPREQFF	TRBD2	TRBV6-5	TRBJ2-1	.
TGTGCCAGCAGCTTCACTAGCGCGAGCTCCTACAATGAGCAGTTCTTC	CASSFTSASSYNEQFF	TRBD2	TRBV7-2	TRBJ2-1	.
TGTGCCACTAGACTAGCGGGGGACACAGATACGCAGTATTTT	CATRLAGDTDTQYF	TRBD2	TRBV19	TRBJ2-3	.
TGTGCCAGCAGTGACCTCAGTCAGGGCGGCTATGGCTACACCTTC	CASSDLSQGGYGYTF	.	TRBV25-1	TRBJ1-2	few
TGTGCCAGCAGTGAAGAAACCGGGGGTGAGCAGTTCTTC	CASSEETGGEQFF	.	TRBV2	TRBJ2-1	.
TGTGCCAGCGCTTGGGGGCAAGCCAATGAGCAGTTCTTC	CASAWGQANEQFF	.	TRBV6-5	TRBJ2-1	few
TGTGCCAGCAGTTACCCGAGACGGACAGGAGGGGAGACCCAGTACTTC	CASSYPRRTGGETQYF	.	TRBV6-6	TRBJ2-5	few
TGTGCCAGCAGCCCTCGAGGAGGCCTCTACGAGCAGTACTTC	CASSPRGGLYEQYF	.	TRBV14	TRBJ2-7	.
TGTGCCAGCAGTGTAATTAGCGGGAGCTACGAGCAGTACTTC	CASSVISGSYEQYF	TRBD2	TRBV2	TRBJ2-7	many
TGCGCCAGCAGGCTGACAGACATCTACGAGCAGTACTTC	CASRLTDIYEQYF	.	TRBV5-1	TRBJ2-7	.
TGTGCCAGCAGCTTATCGTCAGGGGAAGACATTCAGTACTTC	CASSLSSGEDIQYF	.	TRBV7-9	TRBJ2-4	.
TGTGCCACCAGCGGTTTAGCGGGAGTGGAGGTTGAGCAGTACTTC	CATSGLAGVEVEQYF	TRBD2	TRBV15	TRBJ2-7	.
TGTGCCAGCAGTTGGGGGGTGATCCCTACCTACGAGCAGTACTTC	CASSWGVIPTYEQYF	.	TRBV6-9	TRBJ2-7	.
TGTGCCAGCGCAAAAGACAGGGGGGGGACCCAGCATTTT	CASAKDRGGTQHF	TRBD1	TRBV6-4	TRBJ1-5	once
TGTGCCACCAGCAGAGTTCGGGGGGCGGGTTCACCCCTCCACTTT	CATSRVRGAGSPLHF	.	TRBV15	TRBJ1-6	.
TGTGCCAGCAGCCCGATGATTGGGCTTACCTCGGGGGGCTACACCTTC	CASSPMIGLTSGGYTF	.	TRBV9	TRBJ1-2	.
TGTGCCAGCTCACCAAGGAGCCCCAATGAGCAGTTCTTC	CASSPRSPNEQFF	.	TRBV18	TRBJ2-1	.
TGTGCCAGCAGTGAAGGCGGCAGGGGGCGGACCGGGGAGCTGTTTTTT	CASSEGGRGRTGELFF	TRBD1	TRBV2	TRBJ2-2	.
TGTGCCAGCAGTCTTATGCCGGGGGGGGATACGCAGTATTTT	CASSLMPGGDTQYF	TRBD2	TRBV6-4	TRBJ2-3	once
TGTGCCAGCGACCCTCCAGGGGCACAAGAGACCCAGTACTTC	CASDPPGAQETQYF	.	TRBV2	TRBJ2-5	.
TGTGCCAGCAGCTCCAGGACAGGGACCGGCGGCGAGCAGTACTTC	CASSSRTGTGGEQYF	TRBD1	TRBV7-8	TRBJ2-7	.
TGTGCCAGCAGCCCTGGACAGAATAGCAATCAGCCCCAGCATTTT	CASSPGQNSNQPQHF	.	TRBV6-1	TRBJ1-5	.
TGCGCCAGCACCCCCGGACTAGTCCTTAAGAACACCGGGGAGCTGTTTTTT	CASTPGLVLKNTGELFF	TRBD2	TRBV5-1	TRBJ2-2	once
TGCGCCAGCAGCCAACCCCTGGACTTATACAATGAGCAGTTCTTC	CASSQPLDLYNEQFF	.	TRBV4-1	TRBJ2-1	few
TGTGCCAGCAGTTCGACAGGCCTTGGCTCCTACGAGCAGTACTTC	CASSSTGLGSYEQYF	.	TRBV27	TRBJ2-7	.
TGTGCCAGCAGTGTGGGGGGGTCAACTAATGAAAAACTGTTTTTT	CASSVGGSTNEKLFF	.	TRBV6-5	TRBJ1-4	.
TGTGCCAGTAGTAGGACAGGGATGGCCTCCACAGATACGCAGTATTTT	CASSRTGMASTDTQYF	TRBD1	TRBV19	TRBJ2-3	few
TGCGCCAGCAGATTCAGGGATGCTAATGAAAAACTGTTTTTT	CASRFRDANEKLFF	.	TRBV5-1	TRBJ1-4	.
TGTGCCAGCAGTCTAGAACGGACAGGGAACTATGGCTACACCTTC	CASSLERTGNYGYTF	TRBD1	TRBV27	TRBJ1-2	.
TGTGCCATCAGTGAGTCGACTGGGTTTAGAGCAGATACGCAGTATTTT	CAISESTGFRADTQYF	.	TRBV10-3	TRBJ2-3	.
TGTGCCTGGAGCAGGGGGAGTGGGTACGAGCAGTACTTC	CAWSRGSGYEQYF	TRBD1	TRBV30	TRBJ2-7	once
TGTGCCAGCAGCTTAACAGGCTTAGCGGGGGGGCCCGGGGAGCTGTTTTTT	CASSLTGLAGGPGELFF	TRBD2	TRBV7-3	TRBJ2-2	.
TGTGCCAGCAGCCCGACAGGGGAGGGATCACCCCTCCACTTT	CASSPTGEGSPLHF	TRBD1	TRBV7-2	TRBJ1-6	.
TGCGCCAGCAGCTTGTTTCTCTCCAGCTCCTACAATGAGCAGTTCTTC	CASSLFLSSSYNEQFF	.	TRBV5-1	TRBJ2-1	.
TGCGCCAGCAGCCAAGAAGGTTCGGGGGGGGCGAGCTACACCTTC	CASSQEGSGGASYTF	.	TRBV4-1	TRBJ1-2	.
TGTGCCACCAGCAGAGATTCTAGTGGAGAGACCCAGTACTTC	CATSRDSSGETQYF	.	TRBV15	TRBJ2-5	once
TGTGCCAGCAGTTACCCAGGGACAGCAGAGACCCAGTACTTC	CASSYPGTAETQYF	TRBD1	TRBV6-5	TRBJ2-5	.
TGTGCCTGGAGTGGACTAGCGGATTACAATGAGCAGTTCTTC	CAWSGLADYNEQFF	TRBD2	TRBV30	TRBJ2-1	.
TGTGCCAGCAGCTTAGGTCTAGCGGGAGTTACGCAGTATTTT	CASSLGLAGVTQYF	TRBD2	TRBV7-9	TRBJ2-3	.
TGCGCCAGCAGTGAGTCGACCTGGACAGGGAAAGAGACCCAGTACTTC	CASSESTWTGKETQYF	TRBD1	TRBV10-1	TRBJ2-5	.